The following is a T cell receptor (beta chain) sequence with its context. This specimen comes from a study of blood T cell repertoires in COVID-19. The wider study: Samples representing acute and convalescent COVID-19 were sourced from the United States, Italy and Spain.

Authors' methods: Amplification of reference gene primers was used by the study to estimate nucleated cell counts. TCRdb keeps only in-frame clones here, not all; method: immunoSEQ multiplex PCR. V and J calls plus clone size are reproduced from that table; the DNA served to infer D and trimming. The sample lists 200,000 to 250,000 clones, almost 90% seen once, with more than 1.4% in the top ten. The CDR3 totals 15 residues. Trimming at V came to 0 bases and at J to 4 bases, leaving 4 bases not matched to a gene. From germline, CDR1 is SGHRS and CDR2 YFSETQ. Sequencing was carried out using peripheral blood. The TCR originated in a man younger than 35 with active or convalescent COVID-19. V gene TRBV5-1 combines with J gene TRBJ1-1, with 9 bases identical to TRBD1. The CDR3 coding sequence is TGCGCCAGCAGCTTGGACAGGGGGCAGGCCACTGAAGCTTTCTTT. Translation: CASSLDRGQATEAFF. Combining the CDR3 with reference TRBV5-1 and TRBJ1-1 gives the whole variable domain KAGVTQTPRYLIKTRGQQVTLSCSPISGHRSVSWYQQTPGQGLQFLFEYFSETQRNKGNFPGRFSGRQFSNSRSEMNVSTLELGDSALYLCASSLDRGQATEAFFGQGTRLTVV.